Here is one TCR beta chain with its context. What it binds is unknown. The authors split each subset's genomic DNA evenly across several immunoSEQ plates. Generated by immunoSEQ multiplex PCR, the TCRdb table keeps only in-frame clones and is missing some. The sample yields some 500,000 clones, 90% to 96% seen once. This record belongs to a study of shared clonotypes between healthy human individuals. Points from the study as a whole: When compared with the clonotypes that were shared by all four sorted-subset donors, the non-shared clonotypes turned out to have lower generation probabilities. Sharing of clonotypes among donors was expected to vary with sequencing depth. In general, naive subsets displayed greater estimated richness than memory subsets did.

The source material was naive CD4+ T cells sorted from blood. As to subset: CD45RA+ positively selected. The receptor was isolated from a woman younger than 45 in good health.

DNA of the CDR3: TGTGCCATCAGTGAGACCGGCACTAGCAATCAGCCCCAGCATTTT. It specifies CAISETGTSNQPQHF. The chain links TRBV10-3 to TRBJ1-5; D is unresolved. Germline V gene lookup returns CDR1 ENHRY and CDR2 SYGVKD. V lost 2 bases and J 0 bases, leaving 8 bases between the germline ends. The CDR3 extends over 15 amino acids.